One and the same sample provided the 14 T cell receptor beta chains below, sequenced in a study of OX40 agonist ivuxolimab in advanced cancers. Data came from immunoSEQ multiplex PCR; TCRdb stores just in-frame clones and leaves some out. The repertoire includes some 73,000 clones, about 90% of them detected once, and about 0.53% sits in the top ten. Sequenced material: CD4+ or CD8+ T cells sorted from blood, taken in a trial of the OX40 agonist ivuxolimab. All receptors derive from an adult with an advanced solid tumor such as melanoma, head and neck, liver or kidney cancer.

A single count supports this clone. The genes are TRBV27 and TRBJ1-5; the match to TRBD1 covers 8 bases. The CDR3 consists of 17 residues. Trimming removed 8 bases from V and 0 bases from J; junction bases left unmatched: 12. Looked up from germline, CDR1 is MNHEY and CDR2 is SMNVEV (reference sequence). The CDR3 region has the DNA TGTGCCAGCGGCCCAACGGGACAGGTTATTAGCAATCAGCCCCAGCATTTT. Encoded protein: CASGPTGQVISNQPQHF.

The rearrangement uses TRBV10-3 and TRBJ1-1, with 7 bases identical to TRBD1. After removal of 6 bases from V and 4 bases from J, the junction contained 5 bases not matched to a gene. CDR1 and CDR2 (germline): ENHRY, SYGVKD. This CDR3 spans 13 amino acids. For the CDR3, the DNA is TGTGCCATCAGCACCAGGGGGATCACTGAAGCTTTCTTT. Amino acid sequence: CAISTRGITEAFF.

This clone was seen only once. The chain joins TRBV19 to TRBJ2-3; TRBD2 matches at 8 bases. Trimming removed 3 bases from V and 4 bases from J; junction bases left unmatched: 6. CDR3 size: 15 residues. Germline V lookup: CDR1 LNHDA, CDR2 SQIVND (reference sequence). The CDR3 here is CASSIAAAGADTQYF. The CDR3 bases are TGTGCCAGTAGTATCGCTGCAGCGGGAGCAGATACGCAGTATTTT.

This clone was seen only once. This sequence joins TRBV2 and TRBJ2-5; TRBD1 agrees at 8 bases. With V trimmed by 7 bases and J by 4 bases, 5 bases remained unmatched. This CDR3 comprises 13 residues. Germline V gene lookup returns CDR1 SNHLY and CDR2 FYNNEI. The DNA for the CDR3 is TGTGCCAGCACCGACAGGGGAGGAGAGACCCAGTACTTC. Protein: CASTDRGGETQYF.

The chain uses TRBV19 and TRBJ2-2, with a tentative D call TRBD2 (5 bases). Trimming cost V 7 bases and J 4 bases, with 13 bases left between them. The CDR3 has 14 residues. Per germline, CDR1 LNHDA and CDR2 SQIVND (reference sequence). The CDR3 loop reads CASTLGRGTGELFF. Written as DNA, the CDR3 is TGTGCCAGTACCCTCGGACGGGGCACCGGGGAGCTGTTTTTT.

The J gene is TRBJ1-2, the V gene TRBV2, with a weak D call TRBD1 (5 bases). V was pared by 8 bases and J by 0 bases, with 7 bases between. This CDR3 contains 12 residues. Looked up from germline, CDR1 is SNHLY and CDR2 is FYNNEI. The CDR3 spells CASEGPNYGYTF. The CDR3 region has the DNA TGTGCCAGCGAGGGGCCTAACTATGGCTACACCTTC. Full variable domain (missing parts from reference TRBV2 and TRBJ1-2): EPEVTQTPSHQVTQMGQEVILRCVPISNHLYFYWYRQILGQKVEFLVSFYNNEISEKSEIFDDQFSVERPDGSNFTLKIRSTKLEDSAMYFCASEGPNYGYTFGSGTRLTVV.

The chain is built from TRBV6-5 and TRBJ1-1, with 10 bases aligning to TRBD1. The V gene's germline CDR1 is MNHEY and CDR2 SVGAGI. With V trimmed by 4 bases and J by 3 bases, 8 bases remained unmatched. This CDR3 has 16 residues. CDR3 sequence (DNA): TGTGCCAGCAGTTCCGCGGGGACAGGGGTCGACACTGAAGCTTTCTTT. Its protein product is CASSSAGTGVDTEAFF.

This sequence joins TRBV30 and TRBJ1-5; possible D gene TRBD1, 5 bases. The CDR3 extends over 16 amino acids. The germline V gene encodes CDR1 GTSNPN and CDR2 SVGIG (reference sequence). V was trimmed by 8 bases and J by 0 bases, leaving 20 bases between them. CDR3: CALPGPLVDSNQPQHF. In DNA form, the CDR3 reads TGTGCCCTCCCGGGACCCTTGGTGGATAGCAATCAGCCCCAGCATTTT.

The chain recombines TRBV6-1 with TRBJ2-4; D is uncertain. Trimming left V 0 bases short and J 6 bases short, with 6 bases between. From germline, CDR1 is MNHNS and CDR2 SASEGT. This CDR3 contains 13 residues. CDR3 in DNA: TGTGCCAGCAGTGAAGCGCTGGGAAACATTCAGTACTTC. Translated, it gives CASSEALGNIQYF.

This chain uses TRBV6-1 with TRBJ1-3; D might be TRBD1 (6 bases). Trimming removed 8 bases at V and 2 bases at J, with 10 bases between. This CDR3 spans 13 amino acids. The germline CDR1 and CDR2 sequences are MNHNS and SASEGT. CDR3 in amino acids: CASSRGTGNTIYF. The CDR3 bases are TGTGCCAGCTCTAGGGGGACTGGAAACACCATATATTTT.

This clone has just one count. The CDR3 loop is CASSTSGRMGEQYF. The CDR3 nucleotides read TGCGCCAGCTCGACTAGCGGGAGGATGGGCGAGCAGTACTTC. V and J are TRBV10-1 and TRBJ2-7; 13 nucleotides line up with TRBD2. Unmatched junction bases numbered 7, after V lost 8 bases and J lost 6 bases. The germline CDR1 and CDR2 sequences are WNHNN and SYGVQD (reference sequence). The CDR3 contains 14 residues.

This CDR3 reads CASSLVILASGNTGELFF. The CDR3 DNA is TGTGCCAGCAGCTTAGTAATTCTGGCTAGCGGTAACACCGGGGAGCTGTTTTTT. The chain recombines TRBV7-8 with TRBJ2-2; 7 positions agree with TRBD2. The V and J ends lost 1 base and 2 bases, in that order; junction bases with no gene match: 10. The germline CDR1 and CDR2 sequences are SGHVS and FQNEAQ. The CDR3 spans 18 residues.

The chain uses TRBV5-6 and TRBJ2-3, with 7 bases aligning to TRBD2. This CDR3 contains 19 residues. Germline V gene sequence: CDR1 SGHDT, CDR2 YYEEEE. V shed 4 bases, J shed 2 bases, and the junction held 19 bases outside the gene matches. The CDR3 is CASSRRTAGQRRSTDTQYF. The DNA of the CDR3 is TGTGCCAGCAGCCGACGTACAGCGGGGCAACGGAGATCCACAGATACGCAGTATTTT.

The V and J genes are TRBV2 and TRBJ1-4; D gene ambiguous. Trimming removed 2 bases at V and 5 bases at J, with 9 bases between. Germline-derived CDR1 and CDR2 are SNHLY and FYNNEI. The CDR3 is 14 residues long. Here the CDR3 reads CASSENSENEKLFF. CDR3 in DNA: TGTGCCAGCAGTGAAAACAGTGAAAATGAAAAACTGTTTTTT.